These 11 T cell receptor beta chains originate from one sample sequenced in a study of CD8 T cells in Susac syndrome. After extraction with the RNeasy kit, roughly 0.45 to 1 ug of the RNA was reverse transcribed using random hexamers. TCRdb re-called the immunoSEQ multiplex PCR reads with MiXCR, one entry per CDR3 protein. The repertoire holds around 130,000 distinct CDR3 sequences, with over 80% as singletons. Sequenced: CD8+ T cells from PBMCs. These receptors were obtained from a human donor with multiple sclerosis.

This clonotype has a single count. The V call is TRBV28, the J call TRBJ2-1; TRBD2 aligns across 11 bases. Germline CDR1 is MDHEN and CDR2 is SYDVKM. This CDR3 region has 13 residues. The trim removed 8 bases at V and 8 bases at J, leaving 5 bases unmatched. DNA for the CDR3: TGTGCCAGCCGGCCTAGCGGGGGGTATGAGCAGTTCTTC. This encodes CASRPSGGYEQFF.

The sample holds a few counts of this clonotype. The gene calls are TRBV6-1 and TRBJ2-1; 11 bases align to TRBD2. Trimming at V came to 6 bases and at J to 5 bases, leaving 12 bases not matched to a gene. The CDR3 runs 17 residues. Germline CDR1 and CDR2: MNHNS and SASEGT. The CDR3 spells CASSRFVGTSGDNEQFF. The CDR3 DNA reads as TGTGCCAGCAGCCGGTTCGTGGGGACTAGCGGAGACAATGAGCAGTTCTTC.

The chain is built from TRBV15 and TRBJ2-3, with TRBD1 as a possible D gene (6 bases). V lost 3 bases and J lost 3, with 7 bases in between. This CDR3 contains 13 residues. Germline-derived CDR1 and CDR2 are LNHNV and YYDKDF (reference sequence). CDR3: CATSRRGTDTQYF. CDR3 sequence (DNA): TGTGCCACCAGCAGGAGGGGGACAGATACGCAGTATTTT.

Here the CDR3 DNA reads TGTGCCTCCAGGGGCCTAGCGGGGGGAGAGACCCAGTACTTC. It encodes CASRGLAGGETQYF. The chain employs TRBV10-3 and TRBJ2-5; 11 nucleotides align to TRBD2. V lost 11 bases and J lost 4; bases outside the gene matches: 9. Germline CDR1 reads ENHRY; CDR2 reads SYGVKD. The CDR3 contains 14 residues.

The chain links TRBV24-1 to TRBJ2-2, with D possibly being TRBD2 (5 bases). The CDR3 length is 21 residues. Germline values: CDR1 KGHDR, CDR2 SFDVKD. The germline V and J ends were trimmed by 2 bases and 2 bases, with 26 bases remaining between them. CDR3 in amino acids: CATSDSEYPGDWGTNTGELFF. CDR3 sequence (DNA): TGTGCCACCAGTGATTCCGAATACCCCGGGGATTGGGGTACTAACACCGGGGAGCTGTTTTTT.

V usage is TRBV29-1 and J usage is TRBJ1-2; no clear D. The germline V gene has CDR1 SQVTM and CDR2 ANQGSEA. The CDR3 covers 11 residues. The V and J ends lost 6 bases and 4 bases respectively, with 9 bases between them. The chain's CDR3 is CSVPSPYGYTF. As DNA, the CDR3 is TGCAGCGTCCCCAGCCCCTATGGCTACACCTTC.

The chain employs TRBV19 and TRBJ2-3, with 7 bases fitting TRBD2. Germline values: CDR1 LNHDA, CDR2 SQIVND (reference sequence). Trimming cost V 5 bases and J 1 base; bases outside gene matches: 12. The CDR3 sequence is 17 residues long. CDR3 loop: CASSGLAELHRTDTQYF. The CDR3, as DNA: TGTGCCAGTAGTGGTCTAGCGGAATTACATCGCACAGATACGCAGTATTTT.

This chain connects TRBV30 to TRBJ1-2; 9 nucleotides match TRBD1. Trimming removed 8 bases from V and 2 bases from J; junction bases left unmatched: 6. CDR3 length: 13 amino acids. Germline V gene data show CDR1 as GTSNPN and CDR2 as SVGIG (reference sequence). CDR3 bases: TGTGCCGGCTATACAGGGGGCAACTATGGCTACACCTTC. Amino acid sequence: CAGYTGGNYGYTF. Complete variable domain (other parts from reference TRBV30 and TRBJ1-2): SQTIHQWPATLVQPVGSPLSLECTVEGTSNPNLYWYRQAAGRGLQLLFYSVGIGQISSEVPQNLSASRPQDRQFILSSKKLLLSDSGFYLCAGYTGGNYGYTFGSGTRLTVV.

This sequence joins TRBV19 and TRBJ1-1; D gene unclear. The germline V and J ends were trimmed by 3 bases and 3 bases, with 11 bases remaining between them. CDR3 length: 14 amino acids. The V gene's germline CDR1 is LNHDA and CDR2 SQIVND (reference sequence). The CDR3 here is CASSIRREYTEAFF. CDR3 coding DNA: TGTGCCAGTAGTATTCGGAGGGAATACACTGAAGCTTTCTTT.

The chain recombines TRBV20-1 with TRBJ2-1, with D hard to call. CDR1 is DFQATT and CDR2 is SNEGSKA in the germline V gene (reference sequence). Trimming shortened V by 5 bases and J by 8 bases, and 13 bases separated the two germline ends. CDR3 length equals 12 residues. This chain's CDR3 is CSAPNRAYEQFF. For the CDR3, the DNA is TGCAGTGCTCCCAACAGAGCCTATGAGCAGTTCTTC.

The rearrangement uses TRBV12-3 or TRBV12-4 and TRBJ2-5; D is ambiguous. Trimming left V 2 bases short and J 5 bases short, with 12 bases between. This CDR3 is 14 amino acids long. The CDR3 here is CASSLYGHKETQYF. Here the CDR3 DNA reads TGTGCCAGCAGTTTATACGGCCACAAGGAGACCCAGTACTTC.